This is a list of T cell receptor beta chains from one sample in a study of T-cell memory formation after mild COVID-19. TCRdb reprocessed the 5' RACE reads via MiXCR and lists one record per CDR3 protein. The profile shows 350,000 or so distinct CDR3 sequences, under 25% of them singletons. The sample comprised PBMCs or a T cell subset sorted from them (not recorded which). These receptors were collected from an adult woman who had mild COVID-19 (a few samples of this study predate the infection). Cell type and time point are not known. CDR3s include the opening cysteine and the closing phenylalanine or tryptophan. D genes are given only for firm matches. The listing skips clone size in some rows; elsewhere it reads once, few, many or a size class.

D,V,J,size,CDR3,DNA
.,TRBV20-1,TRBJ1-4,few,CSAKNEAGKKLFF,TGCAGTGCTAAGAACGAGGCAGGGAAAAAACTGTTTTTT
.,TRBV18,TRBJ1-1,few,CASSPGLKNTEAFF,TGTGCCAGCTCACCCGGACTGAAGAACACTGAAGCTTTCTTT
TRBD1,TRBV6-5,TRBJ1-1,.,CASNMGTAIRSEAFF,TGTGCCAGCAACATGGGGACAGCTATTAGAAGTGAAGCTTTCTTT
TRBD2,TRBV5-5,TRBJ2-7,.,CASSLWTSETQYF,TGTGCCAGCAGCCTTTGGACTAGCGAGACGCAGTACTTC
.,TRBV12-3/TRBV12-4,TRBJ2-1,.,CASTSPGRKNYNEQFF,TGTGCCAGCACCTCTCCTGGACGAAAGAATTACAATGAGCAGTTCTTC
TRBD2,TRBV7-2,TRBJ2-7,.,CASSSITAGGYEQYF,TGTGCCAGCAGTTCCATCACAGCGGGGGGCTACGAGCAGTACTTC
TRBD1,TRBV11-2,TRBJ2-1,few,CASSPRTGGKYEQFF,TGTGCCAGCAGCCCCCGGACAGGGGGTAAATATGAGCAGTTCTTC
TRBD1,TRBV25-1,TRBJ1-5,few,CASGLTGDNQPQHF,TGTGCCAGCGGCCTAACAGGGGACAATCAGCCCCAGCATTTT
.,TRBV12-3/TRBV12-4,TRBJ2-1,many,CASSLSDEQFF,TGTGCCAGCAGCCTTTCGGATGAGCAGTTCTTC
.,TRBV12-2,TRBJ2-3,.,CASRLVFGILGPTLTDTQYF,TGTGCAAGTCGCTTAGTTTTTGGGATTTTAGGACCGACCCTCACAGATACGCAGTATTTT
TRBD2,TRBV3-1,TRBJ2-5,once,CASSQKGLAGLETQYF,TGTGCCAGCAGCCAGAAAGGACTAGCGGGTTTGGAGACCCAGTACTTC
TRBD1,TRBV6-2/TRBV6-3,TRBJ1-2,.,CASSRPGTGVANYGYTF,TGTGCCAGCAGTCGACCCGGGACAGGGGTGGCTAACTATGGCTACACCTTC
TRBD2,TRBV30,TRBJ2-5,.,CAWSLAGGPRETQYF,TGTGCCTGGAGTCTAGCGGGAGGGCCTCGGGAGACCCAGTACTTC
.,TRBV5-5,TRBJ1-4,few,CASSLGGTGEKLFF,TGTGCCAGCAGCTTAGGGGGGACGGGTGAAAAACTGTTTTTT
TRBD1,TRBV12-3/TRBV12-4,TRBJ2-5,few,CASSSVSGGRETQYF,TGTGCCAGCAGTTCGGTCTCAGGGGGCAGGGAGACCCAGTACTTC
.,TRBV4-1,TRBJ1-3,.,CASSQDLGTLGNTIYF,TGCGCCAGCAGCCAAGATCTTGGGACTCTAGGAAACACCATATATTTT
TRBD1,TRBV6-5,TRBJ2-4,.,CSSKQGLAKNIQYF,TGTTCCAGCAAACAGGGGCTTGCCAAAAACATTCAGTACTTC
TRBD2,TRBV5-1,TRBJ2-1,few,CASSLVPGLAGYNEQFF,TGCGCCAGCAGCTTGGTGCCTGGACTAGCGGGTTACAATGAGCAGTTCTTC
.,TRBV27,TRBJ2-1,.,CASSRVTHEQFF,TGTGCCAGCAGTCGAGTTACCCATGAGCAGTTCTTC
TRBD2,TRBV4-2,TRBJ2-7,.,CASSQDILAGTYEQYF,TGTGCCAGCAGCCAAGATATCCTAGCGGGAACCTACGAGCAGTACTTC
TRBD1,TRBV6-5,TRBJ1-1,few,CASSHRGGNTEAFF,TGTGCCAGCAGTCACAGGGGGGGGAACACTGAAGCTTTCTTT
.,TRBV4-1,TRBJ2-1,few,CASSQRQGSNEQFF,TGCGCCAGCAGCCAACGGCAGGGCTCAAATGAGCAGTTCTTC
.,TRBV7-8,TRBJ2-3,few,CASSRGGVPSDTQYF,TGTGCCAGCTCGAGAGGGGGGGTTCCCTCCGATACGCAGTATTTT
TRBD1,TRBV15,TRBJ2-5,.,CATSPRRRTGESETQYF,TGTGCCACCAGCCCGAGGAGGCGGACAGGGGAGTCGGAGACCCAGTACTTC
.,TRBV5-1,TRBJ2-5,.,CASSRDAIQETQYF,TGCGCCAGCAGCCGAGACGCCATTCAAGAGACCCAGTACTTC
.,TRBV29-1,TRBJ2-7,few,CSVAGTYEQYF,TGCAGCGTTGCCGGGACATACGAGCAGTACTTC
TRBD1,TRBV5-5,TRBJ1-2,few,CASSPTGTAIDGYTF,TGTGCCAGCAGCCCAACCGGGACAGCTATAGATGGCTACACCTTC
.,TRBV20-1,TRBJ1-2,.,CSAHKGLIYGYTF,TGCAGTGCGCACAAGGGACTGATCTATGGCTACACCTTC
.,TRBV5-4,TRBJ1-4,few,CASSDNRGLNEKLFF,TGTGCCAGCAGTGATAATCGGGGTCTTAATGAAAAACTGTTTTTT
.,TRBV7-9,TRBJ2-3,.,CASSFNFKRNNTQYF,TGTGCCAGCAGCTTTAATTTCAAACGAAATAATACGCAGTATTTT
.,TRBV7-9,TRBJ1-1,few,CASSWGGGTEAFF,TGTGCCAGCAGTTGGGGCGGCGGAACTGAAGCTTTCTTT
TRBD1,TRBV9,TRBJ2-1,once,CASSGLGQGYNEQFF,TGTGCCAGCAGCGGCCTGGGACAGGGCTACAATGAGCAGTTCTTC
.,TRBV29-1,TRBJ2-2,few,CSAWRGLGGELFF,TGCAGCGCTTGGAGGGGGCTAGGCGGGGAGCTGTTTTTT
.,TRBV9,TRBJ1-5,few,CASSVGTARSQPQHF,TGTGCCAGCAGCGTGGGCACGGCAAGGAGTCAGCCCCAGCATTTT
.,TRBV6-5,TRBJ1-1,few,CASSRSLRTEAFF,TGTGCCAGTTCCAGGAGCCTGCGCACTGAAGCTTTCTTT
TRBD2,TRBV5-6,TRBJ2-7,few,CASSLVSGTYEQYF,TGTGCCAGCAGCTTGGTTAGCGGGACCTACGAGCAGTACTTC
TRBD2,TRBV29-1,TRBJ2-1,few,CSVNTRLALNEQFF,TGCAGCGTGAACACCCGACTAGCGTTAAATGAGCAGTTCTTC
.,TRBV15,TRBJ2-1,few,CATSREDSRNEQFF,TGTGCCACCAGCAGAGAAGACAGTAGGAATGAGCAGTTCTTC
.,TRBV3-1,TRBJ1-1,many,CASSQGVGTEAFF,TGTGCCAGCAGCCAAGGCGTGGGCACTGAAGCTTTCTTT
TRBD2,TRBV2,TRBJ2-1,.,CASRGTSGSSYNEQFF,TGTGCCAGCAGGGGGACTAGCGGGAGCTCCTACAATGAGCAGTTCTTC
.,TRBV12-3/TRBV12-4,TRBJ1-2,many,CASSLFETYGYTF,TGTGCCAGCAGTTTATTTGAAACCTATGGCTACACCTTC
TRBD2,TRBV7-3,TRBJ2-1,few,CASSPGGDEQFF,TGTGCCAGCAGCCCCGGGGGGGATGAGCAGTTCTTC
TRBD1,TRBV29-1,TRBJ1-1,few,CSVRQGAEAFF,TGCAGCGTTCGACAGGGGGCTGAAGCTTTCTTT
.,TRBV7-9,TRBJ1-2,.,CASSQNALTGRYGYTF,TGTGCCAGCAGCCAAAACGCCCTGACAGGACGCTATGGCTACACCTTC
TRBD2,TRBV12-3/TRBV12-4,TRBJ2-1,few,CASTLAELRREQFF,TGTGCCAGCACCCTAGCGGAGCTGCGGCGTGAGCAGTTCTTC